The rows below give T cell receptor beta chains drawn from one sample of a study of multiple sclerosis patients with progressive multifocal leukoencephalopathy. Profiled with immunoSEQ multiplex PCR; TCRdb holds only in-frame clones, not every one. Here the sample spans under 40,000 clones, about 91% being singletons. The sequenced sample consisted of PBMCs. Every receptor here comes from a young man with multiple sclerosis. The CDR3 runs from the conserved cysteine through the conserved F or W. The D gene is left open where the match is weak. Some rows have no size entry. The others give once, few or many, or a class for an expanded clone.

CDR3: CASIMNTEAFF; DNA: TGTGCCAGCATTATGAACACTGAAGCTTTCTTT; size: once; D: .; V: TRBV7-2; J: TRBJ1-1
CDR3: CASSPLARGGYGYTF; DNA: TGTGCCAGCAGCCCTTTGGCCCGGGGCGGCTATGGCTACACCTTC; size: .; D: .; V: TRBV9; J: TRBJ1-2
CDR3: CASRRQINTEAFF; DNA: TGTGCCAGCAGGAGACAGATTAACACTGAAGCTTTCTTT; size: once; D: .; V: TRBV7-9; J: TRBJ1-1
CDR3: CASSTLQQNEKLFF; DNA: TGTGCCAGTAGTACGCTACAGCAAAATGAAAAACTGTTTTTT; size: .; D: .; V: TRBV19; J: TRBJ1-4
CDR3: CASSSGGLFEKLFF; DNA: TGTGCCAGTAGTTCGGGGGGATTGTTTGAAAAACTGTTTTTT; size: .; D: .; V: TRBV19; J: TRBJ1-4
CDR3: CATLGGGDYSPLHF; DNA: TGTGCCACCTTAGGTGGGGGTGATTATTCACCCCTCCACTTT; size: .; D: .; V: TRBV10-3; J: TRBJ1-6
CDR3: CASSPRGIAGELFF; DNA: TGTGCCAGCAGCCCAAGGGGCATCGCCGGGGAGCTGTTTTTT; size: .; D: .; V: TRBV9; J: TRBJ2-2
CDR3: CASSFSGQYSIQYF; DNA: TGTGCCAGCAGCTTTTCGGGACAGTATTCCATTCAGTACTTC; size: .; D: TRBD1; V: TRBV7-2; J: TRBJ2-4
CDR3: CASSLGGGRWNEQFF; DNA: TGTGCCAGCAGCTTAGGCGGCGGGAGATGGAATGAGCAGTTCTTC; size: .; D: TRBD2; V: TRBV7-3; J: TRBJ2-1
CDR3: CASSLVGTGIYEQYF; DNA: TGTGCCAGCAGCTTGGTAGGGACAGGCATCTACGAGCAGTACTTC; size: .; D: TRBD1; V: TRBV5-5; J: TRBJ2-7
CDR3: CASRGGRQGLRSTDTQYF; DNA: TGTGCCAGTAGAGGGGGTCGACAGGGATTGAGAAGCACAGATACGCAGTATTTT; size: once; D: TRBD1; V: TRBV19; J: TRBJ2-3
CDR3: CASRSWLATNARNTIYF; DNA: TGTGCCAGCAGGTCCTGGTTAGCTACAAACGCACGAAACACCATATATTTT; size: few; D: .; V: TRBV21-1; J: TRBJ1-3
CDR3: CASSQDRNTEAFF; DNA: TGTGCCAGCAGCCAGGACAGGAACACTGAAGCTTTCTTT; size: .; D: .; V: TRBV25-1; J: TRBJ1-1
CDR3: CASSLRRAAEAFF; DNA: TGTGCCAGTAGTTTAAGAAGGGCCGCTGAAGCTTTCTTT; size: .; D: .; V: TRBV19; J: TRBJ1-1
CDR3: CASIGTGASTEAFF; DNA: TGTGCCAGCATTGGGACAGGGGCGAGCACTGAAGCTTTCTTT; size: .; D: TRBD1; V: TRBV2; J: TRBJ1-1
CDR3: CAISDPRLKAKNIQYF; DNA: TGTGCCATCAGTGATCCCCGGCTTAAGGCCAAAAACATTCAGTACTTC; size: .; D: .; V: TRBV10-3; J: TRBJ2-4
CDR3: CASSRTTQGEKLFF; DNA: TGTGCCAGCAGCCGGACAACCCAAGGGGAAAAACTGTTTTTT; size: .; D: .; V: TRBV7-9; J: TRBJ1-4
CDR3: CASSLSGLAGGPNEQFF; DNA: TGTGCCAGTAGTCTCTCGGGACTAGCGGGAGGGCCGAATGAGCAGTTCTTC; size: .; D: TRBD2; V: TRBV19; J: TRBJ2-1
CDR3: CASSQASGRANEQFF; DNA: TGCGCCAGCAGCCAAGCTAGCGGGAGGGCCAATGAGCAGTTCTTC; size: .; D: TRBD2; V: TRBV4-3; J: TRBJ2-1
CDR3: CASSPNRGGRGNEQFF; DNA: TGTGCCAGCTCACCGAATCGTGGCGGGAGGGGGAATGAGCAGTTCTTC; size: once; D: TRBD2; V: TRBV18; J: TRBJ2-1
CDR3: CASSLRGTYEQYF; DNA: TGTGCCAGCAGCCTCCGGGGGACCTACGAGCAGTACTTC; size: few; D: .; V: TRBV7-9; J: TRBJ2-7
CDR3: CASRTSGRLYNEQFF; DNA: TGTGCCAGCAGGACTAGCGGACGGCTCTACAATGAGCAGTTCTTC; size: .; D: TRBD2; V: TRBV7-8; J: TRBJ2-1
CDR3: CASSELAGYSYNEQFF; DNA: TGTGCCAGCAGTGAATTAGCGGGGTACTCCTACAATGAGCAGTTCTTC; size: .; D: TRBD2; V: TRBV6-1; J: TRBJ2-1
CDR3: CASSLRPGADYEQYF; DNA: TGTGCCAGCAGCTTAAGGCCCGGTGCCGATTACGAGCAGTACTTC; size: .; D: .; V: TRBV7-3; J: TRBJ2-7
CDR3: CASSTSGTSGSYEQYF; DNA: TGTGCCAGCAGCACCTCCGGGACTAGCGGGTCCTACGAGCAGTACTTC; size: .; D: TRBD2; V: TRBV7-8; J: TRBJ2-7
CDR3: CASSSGLYNEQFF; DNA: TGTGCCAGCAGCTCGGGACTGTACAATGAGCAGTTCTTC; size: .; D: .; V: TRBV11-3; J: TRBJ2-1
CDR3: CASRIIDGSEQFF; DNA: TGTGCCAGCCGTATTATCGACGGTAGTGAGCAGTTCTTC; size: .; D: .; V: TRBV27; J: TRBJ2-1
CDR3: CASSDEGQGSREFF; DNA: TGCGCCAGCAGCGACGAGGGACAGGGGTCTCGGGAGTTCTTC; size: .; D: TRBD1; V: TRBV10-1; J: TRBJ2-1
CDR3: CASSFEGSDSPLHF; DNA: TGTGCCAGCAGTTTTGAGGGGAGTGATTCACCCCTCCACTTT; size: .; D: .; V: TRBV6-5; J: TRBJ1-6
CDR3: CASSAWDRNYEQYF; DNA: TGTGCCAGCAGTGCCTGGGACAGGAACTACGAGCAGTACTTC; size: .; D: TRBD1; V: TRBV27; J: TRBJ2-7
CDR3: CASRATGGHEKLFF; DNA: TGTGCCAGCAGGGCGACAGGGGGTCATGAAAAACTGTTTTTT; size: .; D: TRBD1; V: TRBV27; J: TRBJ1-4
CDR3: CASSSLEASGSDEQFF; DNA: TGCGCCAGCAGTTCCTTGGAGGCTAGCGGGAGTGATGAGCAGTTCTTC; size: .; D: TRBD2; V: TRBV10-2; J: TRBJ2-1
CDR3: CASRSDSGPDTQYF; DNA: TGTGCCTCCCGAAGCGACAGTGGTCCAGATACGCAGTATTTT; size: .; D: .; V: TRBV10-3; J: TRBJ2-3
CDR3: CASSPPGTSTLNEQYF; DNA: TGTGCCAGCTCACCACCCGGGACTAGTACTCTCAACGAGCAGTACTTC; size: once; D: TRBD2; V: TRBV18; J: TRBJ2-7
CDR3: CAISESPFEKLFF; DNA: TGTGCCATCAGTGAGTCTCCCTTCGAAAAACTGTTTTTT; size: few; D: .; V: TRBV10-3; J: TRBJ1-4